Listed below are T cell receptor beta chains from one sample, sequenced in a study of cytomegalovirus exposure and HLA in healthy donors. Using immunoSEQ multiplex PCR, the repertoire was profiled, and TCRdb retains in-frame clones only, with some absent. This table holds 100,000 to 150,000 clones, approximately 80% found once. Sequencing input: PBMCs. These receptors were collected from a girl aged 2 to 10 in good health and CMV-seronegative. Both conserved end residues are part of each CDR3. The order of the fields is clone size, J gene, D gene, V gene, CDR3 protein, CDR3 DNA. The D gene is left open where the match is weak. Rows may omit the clone size; those that give it use once, few, many or a size class.

once TRBJ1-4 . TRBV28 CASSPGGLEKLFF TGTGCCAGCAGTCCGGGGGGGCTCGAAAAACTGTTTTTT
. TRBJ1-4 . TRBV2 CASSVRVDNEKLFF TGTGCCAGCAGTGTCAGGGTGGACAATGAGAAACTGTTTTTT
few TRBJ1-1 . TRBV7-2 CASSLEGVGTEAFF TGTGCCAGCAGCTTAGAGGGGGTGGGCACTGAAGCTTTCTTT
. TRBJ2-7 TRBD2 TRBV7-6 CASSLGPGTSGGVSYEQYF TGTGCCAGCAGCTTAGGACCCGGGACTAGCGGGGGGGTATCCTACGAGCAGTACTTC
. TRBJ2-3 TRBD2 TRBV19 CASRRSGTSTDTQYF TGTGCCAGTAGACGAAGCGGGACTAGCACAGATACGCAGTATTTT
. TRBJ2-1 TRBD1 TRBV28 CASRPGTGGRSYNEQFF TGTGCCAGCAGACCGGGGACAGGGGGCCGTTCCTACAATGAGCAGTTCTTC
. TRBJ2-3 . TRBV28 CASSPREGGDTQYF TGTGCCAGCAGCCCCCGTGAGGGTGGCGATACGCAGTATTTT
. TRBJ1-2 TRBD1 TRBV30 CAWTQDRVYGYTF TGTGCCTGGACCCAGGACAGGGTCTATGGCTACACCTTC
. TRBJ1-2 TRBD1 TRBV7-8 CASSLASRGTGKDGYTF TGTGCCAGCAGCTTAGCGAGCCGGGGGACAGGGAAGGATGGCTACACCTTC
. TRBJ2-5 TRBD1 TRBV28 CASSLRDREETQYF TGTGCCAGCAGTCTCCGGGACAGGGAAGAGACCCAGTACTTC
. TRBJ2-1 . TRBV4-1 CASSQTSAESDEQFF TGCGCCAGCAGCCAGACGAGTGCCGAAAGCGATGAGCAGTTCTTC
. TRBJ1-5 TRBD1 TRBV10-3 CAISGQDNQPQHF TGTGCCATCAGCGGACAGGATAATCAGCCCCAGCATTTT
. TRBJ1-2 TRBD1 TRBV13 CASSSIEGQGAGLDGYTF TGTGCCAGCAGCTCCATCGAAGGACAGGGGGCGGGTTTGGATGGCTACACCTTC
. TRBJ2-2 . TRBV9 CASSVRTDQNTGELFF TGTGCCAGCAGCGTAAGAACAGACCAGAACACCGGGGAGCTGTTTTTT